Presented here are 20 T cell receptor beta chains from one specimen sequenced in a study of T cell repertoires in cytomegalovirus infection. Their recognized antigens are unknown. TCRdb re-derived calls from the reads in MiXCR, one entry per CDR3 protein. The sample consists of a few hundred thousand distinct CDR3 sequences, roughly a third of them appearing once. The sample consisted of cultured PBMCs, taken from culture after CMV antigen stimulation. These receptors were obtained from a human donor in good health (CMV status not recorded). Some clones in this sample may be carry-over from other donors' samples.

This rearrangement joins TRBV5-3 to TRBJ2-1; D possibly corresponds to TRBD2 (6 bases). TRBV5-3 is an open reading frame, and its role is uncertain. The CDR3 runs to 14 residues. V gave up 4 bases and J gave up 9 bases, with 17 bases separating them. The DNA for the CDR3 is TGTGCCAGAAGCCAACTTCGACTAGTTAGTGAGCAGTTCTTC. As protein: CARSQLRLVSEQFF.

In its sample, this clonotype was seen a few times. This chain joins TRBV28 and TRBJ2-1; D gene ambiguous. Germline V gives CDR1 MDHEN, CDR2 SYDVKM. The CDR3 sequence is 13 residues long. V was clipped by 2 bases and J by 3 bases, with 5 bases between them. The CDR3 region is CASSLTDYNEQFF. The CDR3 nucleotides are TGTGCCAGCAGTTTAACGGACTACAATGAGCAGTTCTTC.

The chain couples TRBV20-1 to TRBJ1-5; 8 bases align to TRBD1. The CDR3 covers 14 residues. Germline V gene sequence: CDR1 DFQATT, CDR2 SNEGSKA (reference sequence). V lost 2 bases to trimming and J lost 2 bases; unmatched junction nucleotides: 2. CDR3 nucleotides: TGCAGTGCTAGATCGGGACAGGGCAATCAGCCCCAGCATTTT. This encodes CSARSGQGNQPQHF.

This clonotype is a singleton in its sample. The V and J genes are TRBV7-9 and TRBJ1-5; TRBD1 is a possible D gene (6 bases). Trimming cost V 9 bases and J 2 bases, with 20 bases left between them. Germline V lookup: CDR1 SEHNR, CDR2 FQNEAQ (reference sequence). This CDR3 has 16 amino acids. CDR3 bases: TGTGCCAGTTCTGCTGCTTGGGGGCGAGGCAATCAGCCCCAGCATTTT. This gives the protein CASSAAWGRGNQPQHF.

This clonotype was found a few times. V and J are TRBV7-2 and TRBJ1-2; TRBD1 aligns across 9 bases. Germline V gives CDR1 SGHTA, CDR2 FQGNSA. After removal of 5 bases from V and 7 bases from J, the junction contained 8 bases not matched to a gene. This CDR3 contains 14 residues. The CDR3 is CASSPDRGRLGYTF. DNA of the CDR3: TGTGCCAGCAGCCCAGACAGGGGGAGACTTGGCTACACCTTC.

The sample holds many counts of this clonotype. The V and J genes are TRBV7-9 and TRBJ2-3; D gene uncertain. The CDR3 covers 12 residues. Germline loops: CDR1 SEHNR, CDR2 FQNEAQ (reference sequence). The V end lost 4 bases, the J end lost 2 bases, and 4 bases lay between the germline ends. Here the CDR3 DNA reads TGTGCCAGCAGCTCGTTCACAGATACGCAGTATTTT. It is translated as CASSSFTDTQYF.

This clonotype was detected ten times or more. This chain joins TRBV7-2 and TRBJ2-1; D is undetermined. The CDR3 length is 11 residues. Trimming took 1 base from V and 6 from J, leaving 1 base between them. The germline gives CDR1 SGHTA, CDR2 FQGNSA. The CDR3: CASSLVNEQFF. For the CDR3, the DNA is TGTGCCAGCAGCTTAGTCAATGAGCAGTTCTTC.

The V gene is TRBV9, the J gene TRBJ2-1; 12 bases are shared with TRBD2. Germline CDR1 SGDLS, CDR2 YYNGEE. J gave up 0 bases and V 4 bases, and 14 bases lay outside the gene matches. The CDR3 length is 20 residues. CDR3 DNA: TGTGCCAGCAGCTTCCGTAGACCAGGGACTAGCGGGCCCTCCTACAATGAGCAGTTCTTC. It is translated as CASSFRRPGTSGPSYNEQFF.

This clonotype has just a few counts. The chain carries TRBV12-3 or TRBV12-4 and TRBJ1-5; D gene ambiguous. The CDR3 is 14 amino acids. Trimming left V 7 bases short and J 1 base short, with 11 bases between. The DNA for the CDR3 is TGTGCCAGCACCAGCAGTGAGAGCAATCAGCCCCAGCATTTT. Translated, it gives CASTSSESNQPQHF.

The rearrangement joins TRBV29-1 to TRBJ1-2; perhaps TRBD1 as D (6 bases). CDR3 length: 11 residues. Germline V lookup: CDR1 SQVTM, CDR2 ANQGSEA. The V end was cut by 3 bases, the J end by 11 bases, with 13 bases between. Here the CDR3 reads CSVEVYDRYTF. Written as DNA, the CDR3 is TGCAGCGTTGAGGTTTATGACAGGTACACCTTC.

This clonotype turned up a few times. The CDR3 sequence is CASSLGAAGGPTDTQYF. The DNA of the CDR3 is TGTGCCAGCAGCTTAGGGGCTGCGGGAGGGCCCACAGATACGCAGTATTTT. The gene calls are TRBV7-4 and TRBJ2-3; TRBD2 aligns across 9 bases. The length of the CDR3 is 17 residues. The germline V gene has CDR1 SGHVT and CDR2 SQSDAQ. J gave up 2 bases and V 1 base, and 7 bases lay outside the gene matches.

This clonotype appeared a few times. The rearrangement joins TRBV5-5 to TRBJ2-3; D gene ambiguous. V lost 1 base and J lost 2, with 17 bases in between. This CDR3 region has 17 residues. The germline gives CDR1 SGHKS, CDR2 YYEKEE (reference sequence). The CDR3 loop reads CASSLFGMPTTTDTQYF. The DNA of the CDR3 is TGTGCCAGCAGCTTGTTTGGTATGCCGACGACCACAGATACGCAGTATTTT.

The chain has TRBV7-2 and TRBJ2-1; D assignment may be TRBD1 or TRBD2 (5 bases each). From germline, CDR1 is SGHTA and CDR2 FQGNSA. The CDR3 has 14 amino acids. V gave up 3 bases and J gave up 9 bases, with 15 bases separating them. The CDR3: CASSFVSGRSEQFF. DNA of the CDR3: TGTGCCAGCAGCTTCGTATCGGGACGGTCTGAGCAGTTCTTC.

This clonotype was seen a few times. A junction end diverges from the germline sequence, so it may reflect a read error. The CDR3 is CASSGGLAGPTAF. CDR3 nucleotide sequence: TGTGCCAGCAGCGGCGGACTAGCGGGACCGACAGCCTTC. The rearrangement joins TRBV7-2 to TRBJ2-7, with 12 bases that match TRBD2. Germline assignment: CDR1 SGHTA and CDR2 FQGNSA. This CDR3 region has 13 residues.

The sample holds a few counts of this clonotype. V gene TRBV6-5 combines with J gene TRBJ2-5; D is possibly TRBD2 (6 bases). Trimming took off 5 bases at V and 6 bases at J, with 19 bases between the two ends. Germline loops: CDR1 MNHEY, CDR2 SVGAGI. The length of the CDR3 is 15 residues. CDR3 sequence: CASSTPRGGMQTQYF. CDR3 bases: TGTGCCAGCAGTACGCCCCGGGGAGGAATGCAGACCCAGTACTTC.

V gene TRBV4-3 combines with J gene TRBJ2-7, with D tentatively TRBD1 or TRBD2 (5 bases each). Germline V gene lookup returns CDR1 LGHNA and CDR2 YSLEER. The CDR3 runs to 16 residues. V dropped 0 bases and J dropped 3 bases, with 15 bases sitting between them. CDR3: CASSQEPRDGFYEQYF. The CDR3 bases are TGCGCCAGCAGCCAAGAACCCAGGGACGGCTTCTACGAGCAGTACTTC.

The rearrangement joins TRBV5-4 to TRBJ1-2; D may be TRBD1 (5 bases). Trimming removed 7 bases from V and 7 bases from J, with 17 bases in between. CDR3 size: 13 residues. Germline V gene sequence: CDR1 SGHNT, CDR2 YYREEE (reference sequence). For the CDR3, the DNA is TGTGCCAGCCAAGGGGCTGAATTATCTGGCTACACCTTC. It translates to CASQGAELSGYTF.

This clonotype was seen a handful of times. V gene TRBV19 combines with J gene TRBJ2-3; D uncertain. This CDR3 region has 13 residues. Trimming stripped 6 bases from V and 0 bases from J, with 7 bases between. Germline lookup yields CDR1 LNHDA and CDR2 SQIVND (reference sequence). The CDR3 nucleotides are TGTGCCAGTAGAGGGTCTAGCACAGATACGCAGTATTTT. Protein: CASRGSSTDTQYF.

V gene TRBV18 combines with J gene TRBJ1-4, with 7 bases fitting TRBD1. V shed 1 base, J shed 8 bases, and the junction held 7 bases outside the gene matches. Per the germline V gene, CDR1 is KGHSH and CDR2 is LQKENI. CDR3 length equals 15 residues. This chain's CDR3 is CASSPLGDRDEKLFF. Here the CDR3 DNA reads TGTGCCAGCTCACCACTTGGCGACAGGGACGAAAAACTGTTTTTT.

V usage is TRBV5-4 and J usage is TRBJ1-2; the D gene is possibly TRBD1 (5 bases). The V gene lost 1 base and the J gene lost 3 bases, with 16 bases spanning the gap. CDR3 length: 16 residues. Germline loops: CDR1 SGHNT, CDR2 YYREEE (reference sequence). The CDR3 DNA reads TGTGCCAGCAGCTTGCTACGGGGGTCGGTGGACTATGGCTACACCTTC. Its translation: CASSLLRGSVDYGYTF.